The T cell receptor (beta chain) described here comes from a study of T cells in localized non-small cell lung cancer. Germline trimming cut 3 bases from V and 5 bases from J; bases unmatched to any gene: 12. Looked up from germline, CDR1 is MGHRA and CDR2 is YSYEKL. The CDR3 is made up of 19 amino acids. Study results and caveats: The study sequenced only one region of the tumor. As a result, intratumor heterogeneity could not be excluded and remains possible. In the blood, greater T cell density corresponded to longer overall survival. Uninvolved adjacent lung showed higher T cell clonality than tumor. Turning up in adjacent lung were a median approximately 50 of the top 100 tumor clones.

The protocol was immunoSEQ multiplex PCR, while the TCRdb copy is restricted to in-frame clones and leaves out a portion. The data hold 1,500 to 1,600 clones, with 25% to 40% observed a single time. By share, this clone ranks as medium-sized. The antigen is unknown. This chain joins TRBV4-1 and TRBJ2-5, with TRBD2 matching 16 bases. The sequencing here drew on normal lung tissue next to the tumor, taken before any cancer treatment. The TCR comes from a male donor older than 55 with stage II squamous cell lung carcinoma. The CDR3 loop reads CASSHPGLAGGPGRETQYF. CDR3 nucleotides: TGCGCCAGCAGCCACCCGGGACTAGCGGGAGGGCCGGGTCGGGAGACCCAGTACTTC.